This T cell receptor (beta chain) was found in a study of human T cells and chemical hapten exposure. Overall study findings and caveats: Counts of expanded TCRs at PT1 were positively correlated with patch test score. With regard to DPC sensitization, TCRs above 1 in 1000 frequency did not change. The study found expanded TCRs formed significantly more large CDR3 similarity clusters than controls.

Via MiXCR, TCRdb re-called the RACE reads, giving one row per CDR3 protein. The sample lists around 300,000 distinct CDR3 sequences, roughly 7.4% occurring once. As to this clonotype: Its antigen is as yet unknown.

Germline trimming cut 4 bases from V and 1 base from J; bases unmatched to any gene: 7. This CDR3 is built from 15 residues. Germline lookup yields CDR1 DFQATT and CDR2 SNEGSKA (reference sequence). Indicated time point: pre-sensitization, week 0. The treatment denotes: therapeutic diphenylcyclopropenone sensitization with weekly scalp DPC. In every case, blood was obtained before the patch test was applied. The J gene is TRBJ2-3, the V gene TRBV20-1; TRBD1 agrees at 8 bases. The TCR sequence derives from a man aged 18 to 30 with alopecia areata. Some clones in this sample may be carry-over from other donors' samples. Specimen: whole blood, collected in connection with sensitization to the hapten diphenylcyclopropenone (DPC). CDR3 loop: CSATGTGDRTDTQYF. The CDR3 DNA reads TGCAGTGCTACCGGGACAGGAGACCGCACAGATACGCAGTATTTT.